This entry describes one TCR beta chain. With 6 bases removed from V and 3 bases from J, the gap between germline ends came to 14 bases. The CDR3 spans 14 residues. Germline CDR1 reads LNHDA; CDR2 reads SQIVND (reference sequence). The data were taken from a study of blood T cell repertoires in COVID-19. At the level of the study: Some COVID-19 samples were acute and others convalescent; all came from the United States, Italy and Spain.

TCRdb keeps only in-frame clones here, not all; method: immunoSEQ multiplex PCR. The data contain hundreds of thousands of clones, nearly 90% of them singletons. The source is a woman in her 30s with COVID-19, enrolled during active disease. This chain links TRBV19 with TRBJ1-2, with a tentative D call TRBD1 (6 bases). Sequenced: peripheral blood. The CDR3 DNA sequence: TGTGCCAGTAGCCCCAGGGGTTCCGACTATGGCTACACCTTC. It yields the protein CASSPRGSDYGYTF.